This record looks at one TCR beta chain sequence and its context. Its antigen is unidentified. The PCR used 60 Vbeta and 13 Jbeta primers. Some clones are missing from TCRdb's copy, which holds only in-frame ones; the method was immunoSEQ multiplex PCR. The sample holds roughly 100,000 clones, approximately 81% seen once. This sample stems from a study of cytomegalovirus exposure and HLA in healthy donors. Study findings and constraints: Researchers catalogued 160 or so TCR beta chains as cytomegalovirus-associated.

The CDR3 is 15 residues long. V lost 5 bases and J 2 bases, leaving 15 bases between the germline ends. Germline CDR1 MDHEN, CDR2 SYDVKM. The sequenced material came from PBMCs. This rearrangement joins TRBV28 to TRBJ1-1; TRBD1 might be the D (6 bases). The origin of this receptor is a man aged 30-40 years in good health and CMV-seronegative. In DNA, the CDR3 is TGTGCCAGCAGTCCGCCCCAGGGGCGAAACACTGAAGCTTTCTTT. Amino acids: CASSPPQGRNTEAFF.